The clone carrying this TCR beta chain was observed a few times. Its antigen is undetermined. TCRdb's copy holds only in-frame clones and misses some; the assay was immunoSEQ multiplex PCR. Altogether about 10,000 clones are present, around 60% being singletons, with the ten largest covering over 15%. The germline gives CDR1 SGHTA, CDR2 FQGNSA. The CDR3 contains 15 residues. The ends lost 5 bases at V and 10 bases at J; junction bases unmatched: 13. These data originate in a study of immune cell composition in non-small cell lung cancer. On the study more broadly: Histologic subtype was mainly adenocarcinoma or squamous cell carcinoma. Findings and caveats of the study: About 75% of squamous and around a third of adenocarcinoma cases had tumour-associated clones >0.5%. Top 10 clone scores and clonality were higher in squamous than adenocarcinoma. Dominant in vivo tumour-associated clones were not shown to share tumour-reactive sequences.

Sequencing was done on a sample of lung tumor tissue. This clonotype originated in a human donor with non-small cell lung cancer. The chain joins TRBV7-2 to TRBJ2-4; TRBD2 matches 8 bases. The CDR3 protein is CASSKGLAGDGIQYF. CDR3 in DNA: TGTGCCAGCAGCAAAGGACTAGCAGGGGACGGGATTCAGTACTTC.